A single sample gave rise to the 11 T cell receptor beta chains below, sequenced in a study of beta chain features in type 1 diabetes. Antigens of these TCRs are unknown. Expressed TCRB transcripts were sequenced because the entire RNA isolate underwent reverse transcription. Produced via immunoSEQ multiplex PCR; TCRdb's table is partial and in-frame only. The sample has about 160,000 clones, around 8% seen once. Findings and caveats of the study: The study found moderately but significantly shorter TCRB CDR3s in all four CD4+ subsets of Type 1 diabetes patients.

The sample taken for sequencing was central memory CD4+ T cells from blood. The source is a woman aged 18 to 35 with type 1 diabetes.

J is TRBJ2-1 and V is TRBV5-4; 11 bases are shared with TRBD1. Germline trimming cut 4 bases from V and 4 bases from J; bases unmatched to any gene: 7. Germline assignment: CDR1 SGHNT and CDR2 YYREEE (reference sequence). This CDR3 region has 16 residues. The CDR3 loop reads CASSPAGQGAYNEQFF. The CDR3 DNA follows: TGTGCCAGCAGCCCCGCTGGACAGGGGGCTTACAATGAGCAGTTCTTC.

This clone has more than one count but fewer than ten. This chain joins TRBV5-1 and TRBJ1-4, with 8 bases identical to TRBD1. Germline CDR1 SGHRS, CDR2 YFSETQ. The CDR3 covers 15 residues. The V and J ends lost 4 bases and 11 bases, in that order; junction bases with no gene match: 13. In DNA form, the CDR3 reads TGCGCCAGCAGCCCCGGACAGGGAGGTTTGCGGAAACTGTTTTTT. Protein: CASSPGQGGLRKLFF.

V is TRBV6-5 and J is TRBJ2-3; D might be TRBD1 (5 bases). The CDR3 extends over 14 amino acids. The V and J ends lost 2 bases and 2 bases respectively, with 8 bases between them. Germline loops: CDR1 MNHEY, CDR2 SVGAGI. The chain's CDR3 is CASSYPTATDTQYF. The CDR3 nucleotides read TGTGCCAGCAGTTACCCGACAGCCACAGATACGCAGTATTTT.

The J gene is TRBJ2-5, the V gene TRBV5-1, with D possibly matching TRBD2 (5 bases). V was cut by 4 bases and J by 2 bases, with 9 bases left in between. CDR3 length equals 13 residues. Germline assignment: CDR1 SGHRS and CDR2 YFSETQ. The CDR3 here is CASSTRTQETQYF. CDR3 in DNA: TGCGCCAGCAGCACTCGGACTCAAGAGACCCAGTACTTC.

The rearrangement joins TRBV9 to TRBJ2-3, with 7 bases identical to TRBD2. J lost 2 bases, V lost 0 bases, and 6 bases had no gene match. Germline lookup yields CDR1 SGDLS and CDR2 YYNGEE. The CDR3 is 16 residues long. CDR3 nucleotides: TGTGCCAGCAGCGTAGGTGGAGCGGGGCACACAGATACGCAGTATTTT. This gives the protein CASSVGGAGHTDTQYF.

This clone was seen repeatedly, ten times or more. This sequence joins TRBV30 and TRBJ2-1; 11 bases map to TRBD2. J lost 7 bases, V lost 1 base, and 6 bases had no gene match. Germline V CDR1 and CDR2: GTSNPN, SVGIG (reference sequence). The CDR3 runs 15 residues. The CDR3 loop is CAWSGLAGGLNEQFF. Here the CDR3 DNA reads TGTGCCTGGAGTGGGCTAGCGGGAGGCTTAAATGAGCAGTTCTTC.

The CDR3 sequence: CASSLYREGGYTF. The CDR3 region has the DNA TGTGCCAGCAGCTTATACCGTGAGGGAGGCTACACCTTC. V usage is TRBV7-9 and J usage is TRBJ1-2, with D uncertain. Germline-derived CDR1 and CDR2 are SEHNR and FQNEAQ (reference sequence). V lost 2 bases and J 8 bases, leaving 12 bases between the germline ends. CDR3 length: 13 residues.

V is TRBV15 and J is TRBJ2-2, with 13 bases that match TRBD2. CDR3 length equals 15 residues. Germline values: CDR1 LNHNV, CDR2 YYDKDF (reference sequence). The junction had 5 bases not matched to a gene; V was cut back by 6 bases and J by 7 bases. The CDR3: CATSTSGRVGGELFF. DNA of the CDR3: TGTGCCACCAGTACTAGCGGGAGGGTTGGCGGGGAGCTGTTTTTT.

The V and J genes are TRBV2 and TRBJ2-7; 7 nucleotides line up with TRBD1. This CDR3 has 14 residues. The V segment lost 5 bases and the J segment 0 bases; nucleotides outside the gene matches: 4. CDR1 and CDR2 from the germline V gene are SNHLY and FYNNEI. The CDR3, as DNA: TGTGCCAGCAGTAGGGACAGTTTCTCCTACGAGCAGTACTTC. Translated, it gives CASSRDSFSYEQYF.

In its sample, this clone was seen a few times. This chain connects TRBV6-5 to TRBJ2-3, with 10 nucleotides matching TRBD2. CDR1 is MNHEY and CDR2 is SVGAGI in the germline V gene. CDR3 length: 15 residues. With 6 bases clipped from V and 6 bases from J, the junction kept 9 bases outside the gene matches. The CDR3 loop is CASSSLAGVGDTQYF. In DNA, the CDR3 is TGTGCCAGCAGCAGTCTAGCGGGAGTGGGGGATACGCAGTATTTT.

The J gene is TRBJ2-7, the V gene TRBV5-1; D ambiguous. CDR1 is SGHRS and CDR2 is YFSETQ in the germline V gene. This CDR3 has 14 amino acids. Trimming removed 5 bases from V and 2 bases from J, with 14 bases in between. The chain's CDR3 is CASSTGQTPYEQYF. DNA for the CDR3: TGCGCCAGCAGTACTGGGCAAACCCCCTACGAGCAGTACTTC.